These 16 T cell receptor beta chains came from one sample sequenced in a study of response to subunit inactivated influenza vaccine. Each CDR3 protein gets one entry after TCRdb re-called the RT-PCR reads with MiXCR. The sample contains hundreds of thousands of distinct CDR3 sequences, 15% to 19% of which appear only once. The sequencing here drew on PBMCs from blood, taken 11 to 12 days after vaccination. These receptors originate from a man aged 50-59 years who received an inactivated influenza vaccine.

This clonotype was seen ten or more times. V usage is TRBV29-1 and J usage is TRBJ2-6, with a possible D match to TRBD2 (6 bases). Per the germline V gene, CDR1 is SQVTM and CDR2 is ANQGSEA. Trimming took off 7 bases at V and 0 bases at J, with 10 bases between the two ends. The CDR3 contains 14 residues. Written as DNA, the CDR3 is TGCAGCGCTCGGGGACTCTCTGGGGCCAACGTCCTGACTTTC. Protein product: CSARGLSGANVLTF. The full variable domain, its missing parts supplied by reference TRBV29-1 and TRBJ2-6, is SAVISQKPSRDICQRGTSLTIQCQVDSQVTMMFWYRQQPGQSLTLIATANQGSEATYESGFVIDKFPISRPNLTFSTLTVSNMSPEDSSIYLCSARGLSGANVLTFGAGSRLTVL.

This clonotype was observed a few times. V and J are TRBV29-1 and TRBJ1-2; the D is unclear. This CDR3 has 12 residues. With 6 bases removed from V and 8 bases from J, the gap between germline ends came to 16 bases. Germline V gene sequence: CDR1 SQVTM, CDR2 ANQGSEA. CDR3 protein: CSVDPMTAGYTF. CDR3 in DNA: TGCAGCGTCGATCCGATGACTGCGGGCTACACCTTC.

This clonotype was detected a few times. The chain uses TRBV10-3 and TRBJ2-3; TRBD2 matches at 7 bases. CDR1 and CDR2 from the germline V gene are ENHRY and SYGVKD. The CDR3 covers 16 residues. V shed 0 bases and J 4 bases; nucleotides not matched to a gene: 7. CDR3 region: CAISESKLAIADTQYF. Written as DNA, the CDR3 is TGTGCCATCAGTGAGTCCAAACTAGCGATCGCAGATACGCAGTATTTT.

This clonotype appeared a few times. CDR3 protein: CSVDYRGLTDTQYF. The DNA for the CDR3 is TGCAGCGTTGATTATCGCGGGCTCACAGATACGCAGTATTTT. The V and J genes are TRBV29-1 and TRBJ2-3; D is possibly TRBD2 (5 bases). CDR1 and CDR2 from the germline V gene are SQVTM and ANQGSEA. The germline V and J ends were trimmed by 3 bases and 2 bases, with 12 bases remaining between them. This CDR3 is built from 14 residues.

The rearrangement uses TRBV14 and TRBJ2-7; TRBD2 agrees at 10 bases. The trim removed 4 bases at V and 0 bases at J, leaving 6 bases unmatched. The CDR3 is 16 residues long. CDR1 SGHDN and CDR2 FVKESK come from the germline V gene. CDR3 nucleotide sequence: TGTGCCAGCAGCCCTTTGACTAGCGGGTTCTCCTACGAGCAGTACTTC. It yields the protein CASSPLTSGFSYEQYF.

This clonotype was seen more than once but under ten times. The rearrangement uses TRBV20-1 and TRBJ1-2; 11 bases map to TRBD1. Germline CDR1 DFQATT, CDR2 SNEGSKA (reference sequence). With V trimmed by 6 bases and J by 3 bases, 9 bases remained unmatched. The CDR3 has 15 amino acids. The CDR3 loop is CSAPRWDRGDYGYTF. The CDR3 nucleotides read TGCAGTGCCCCCAGGTGGGACAGGGGGGACTATGGCTACACCTTC.

In its sample, this clonotype was seen a few times. The V and J genes are TRBV12-3 or TRBV12-4 and TRBJ2-2; the D gene is possibly TRBD2 (6 bases). The CDR3 extends over 15 amino acids. The ends were cut back, 0 bases at V and 4 bases at J, with 9 bases in the middle. As DNA, the CDR3 is TGTGCCAGCAGTTTAGCAGGGACTCCCACCGGGGAGCTGTTTTTT. Protein sequence: CASSLAGTPTGELFF.

In its sample, this clonotype was seen a few times. The V call is TRBV4-1, the J call TRBJ1-5; possible D gene TRBD1, 5 bases. V was cut by 1 base and J by 2 bases, with 15 bases left in between. The germline CDR1 and CDR2 sequences are MGHRA and YSYEKL. The CDR3 has 17 residues. CDR3 protein: CASSQVNTKGGNQPQHF. CDR3 sequence (DNA): TGCGCCAGCAGCCAAGTTAACACCAAAGGGGGCAATCAGCCCCAGCATTTT.

This clonotype has only a few counts. The germline gene is not matched at one end of the junction; a read error may be the cause. The chain is built from TRBV3-1 and TRBJ1-3; D unresolved. Germline assignment: CDR1 LGHDT and CDR2 YNNKEL (reference sequence). The CDR3 is made up of 13 amino acids. CDR3 in amino acids: CASRHSSGNTIYF. Written as DNA, the CDR3 is TGTGCCAGCAGGCACAGCTCTGGAAATACCATATATTTT.

This clonotype was counted only a few times. The genes are TRBV24-1 and TRBJ2-1; tentatively, D is TRBD1 (6 bases). V lost 4 bases, J lost 0 bases, and 15 bases lay in between. Per the germline V gene, CDR1 is KGHDR and CDR2 is SFDVKD. The length of the CDR3 is 17 residues. CDR3 amino acids: CATSDPEQGSSYNEQFF. Written as DNA, the CDR3 is TGTGCCACCAGTGACCCAGAACAGGGTAGCTCCTACAATGAGCAGTTCTTC.

In its sample, this clonotype was seen once. This chain uses TRBV12-3 or TRBV12-4 with TRBJ2-5; 7 bases fit TRBD1. The CDR3 has 16 residues. The ends lost 1 base at V and 5 bases at J; junction bases unmatched: 10. CDR3 protein: CASSLDLTGVKETQYF. Here the CDR3 DNA reads TGTGCCAGCAGTTTAGACCTCACAGGGGTGAAGGAGACCCAGTACTTC.

This chain joins TRBV12-3 or TRBV12-4 and TRBJ2-1, with 10 bases fitting TRBD2. This CDR3 region has 16 residues. Germline trimming cut 2 bases from V and 8 bases from J; bases unmatched to any gene: 9. CDR3 nucleotides: TGTGCCAGCAGTTTATTCGCTAGCGGGAGAGTCGATGAGCAGTTCTTC. Encoded protein: CASSLFASGRVDEQFF.

This clonotype has more than one count but fewer than ten. The V gene is TRBV15, the J gene TRBJ2-5; no reliable D call. Trimming pared 0 bases from V and 2 bases from J, leaving 10 bases between. This CDR3 contains 15 residues. Per germline, CDR1 LNHNV and CDR2 YYDKDF (reference sequence). CDR3 sequence (DNA): TGTGCCACCAGCAGAGATAGGGCCAGGCAAGAGACCCAGTACTTC. It encodes CATSRDRARQETQYF.

This clonotype appeared a few times. CDR3 amino acids: CATGQGAYYEQYF. As DNA, the CDR3 is TGTGCCACGGGACAGGGGGCCTACTACGAGCAGTACTTC. The chain recombines TRBV10-3 with TRBJ2-7; 12 bases map to TRBD1. V lost 10 bases to trimming and J lost 3 bases; unmatched junction nucleotides: 4. Germline V gene data show CDR1 as ENHRY and CDR2 as SYGVKD. The CDR3 spans 13 residues.

The rearrangement uses TRBV5-1 and TRBJ2-7; 14 bases fit TRBD2. V gave up 4 bases and J gave up 0 bases; unmatched junction bases: 12. This CDR3 has 19 residues. In germline, CDR1 is SGHRS, CDR2 YFSETQ. The CDR3 protein is CASSLNSGTSGSFSYEQYF. CDR3 sequence (DNA): TGCGCCAGCAGCCTTAACTCCGGGACTAGCGGGAGCTTCTCCTACGAGCAGTACTTC.

The chain uses TRBV7-9 and TRBJ2-1; 8 bases are a match to TRBD2. V was clipped by 2 bases and J by 5 bases; unmatched bases: 5. CDR1 SEHNR and CDR2 FQNEAQ come from the germline V gene (reference sequence). The CDR3 is 15 residues long. CDR3 in amino acids: CASSLIGRGDNEQFF. CDR3 coding DNA: TGTGCCAGCAGCTTAATCGGGCGGGGGGACAATGAGCAGTTCTTC.